This T cell receptor (beta chain) was captured in a study of blood T cell repertoires in COVID-19. The overall study: Sites across the United States, Italy and Spain contributed samples from acute and convalescent COVID-19. T cells, B-cell-depleted T cells, or PBMCs provided the cDNA or gDNA that served as material.

Original data processing: Using reference gene primer amplification, nucleated cell counts were estimated. Data came from immunoSEQ multiplex PCR; TCRdb stores just in-frame clones and leaves some out. The V and J calls and clone size come from that table; D and trimming were worked out from the DNA. The sample comprises about 320,000 clones, 75% to 85% of which are singletons, and approximately 7.5% rests with the top ten. Sequencing input: peripheral blood. This sequence originates from a human donor in a cohort sampled during active COVID-19.

Here the CDR3 DNA reads TGTGCCAGCAGTTACTCCGGGACAGGGGCAGAAGGCTACACCTTC. As protein: CASSYSGTGAEGYTF. J is TRBJ1-2 and V is TRBV6-5; 10 bases map to TRBD1. The trim removed 0 bases at V and 8 bases at J, leaving 6 bases unmatched. The CDR3 spans 15 residues. Germline V gene sequence: CDR1 MNHEY, CDR2 SVGAGI.